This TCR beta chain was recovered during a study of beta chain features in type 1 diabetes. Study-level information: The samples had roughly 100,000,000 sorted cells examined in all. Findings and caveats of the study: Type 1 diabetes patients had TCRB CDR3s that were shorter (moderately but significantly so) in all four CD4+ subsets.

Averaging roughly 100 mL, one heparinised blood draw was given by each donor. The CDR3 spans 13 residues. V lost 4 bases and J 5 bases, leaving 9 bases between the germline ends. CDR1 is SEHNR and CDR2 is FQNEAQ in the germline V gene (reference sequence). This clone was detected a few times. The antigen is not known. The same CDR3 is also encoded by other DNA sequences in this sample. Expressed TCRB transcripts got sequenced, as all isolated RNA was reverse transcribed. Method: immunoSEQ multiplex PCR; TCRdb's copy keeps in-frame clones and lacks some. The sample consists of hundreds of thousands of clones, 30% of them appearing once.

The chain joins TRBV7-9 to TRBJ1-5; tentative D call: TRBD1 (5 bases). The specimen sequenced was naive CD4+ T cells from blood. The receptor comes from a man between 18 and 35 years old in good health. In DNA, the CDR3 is TGTGCCAGCAGCTCTCAAGGGGATCAGCCCCAGCATTTT. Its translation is CASSSQGDQPQHF.